These 25 T cell receptor beta chains originate from one sample sequenced in a study of human T cells and chemical hapten exposure. TCRdb independently ran MiXCR on the RACE reads; one entry per CDR3 protein. The table shows about 360,000 distinct CDR3 sequences, with under 9% occurring only once. The time point here: patch test 1, 2 weeks after DPC sensitization. Noted treatment: therapeutic diphenylcyclopropenone sensitization with weekly scalp DPC. The input for sequencing was whole blood, taken in connection with sensitization to the hapten diphenylcyclopropenone (DPC). The origin of the receptors is a young woman with alopecia areata. Some clones in this sample may be carry-over from other donors' samples.

This clonotype occurred many times. The V gene is TRBV14, the J gene TRBJ2-5; 7 nucleotides line up with TRBD2. This CDR3 is 15 amino acids long. Trimming cost V 2 bases and J 4 bases; bases outside gene matches: 7. Germline loops: CDR1 SGHDN, CDR2 FVKESK. The DNA of the CDR3 is TGTGCCAGCAGCCAACTGACCGGGAGGAGAGAGACCCAGTACTTC. Translation gives CASSQLTGRRETQYF.

There are a few counts of this clonotype. V and J are TRBV2 and TRBJ1-5; 7 bases are shared with TRBD1. V lost 8 bases to trimming and J lost 0 bases; unmatched junction nucleotides: 7. CDR1 and CDR2 from the germline V gene are SNHLY and FYNNEI. This CDR3 has 15 amino acids. CDR3 DNA sequence: TGTGCCAGCTGTTTGGGACAGACTAGCAATCAGCCCCAGCATTTT. Its translation: CASCLGQTSNQPQHF. The full variable domain, rest sourced from reference TRBV2 and TRBJ1-5, is EPEVTQTPSHQVTQMGQEVILRCVPISNHLYFYWYRQILGQKVEFLVSFYNNEISEKSEIFDDQFSVERPDGSNFTLKIRSTKLEDSAMYFCASCLGQTSNQPQHFGDGTRLSIL.

In this sample, this clonotype turned up many times. The genes are TRBV4-3 and TRBJ2-7; TRBD2 matches 11 bases. With 1 base clipped from V and 2 bases from J, the junction kept 7 bases outside the gene matches. Germline-derived CDR1 and CDR2 are LGHNA and YSLEER. The CDR3 covers 17 residues. This CDR3 is CASSQGMLAGGAYEQYF. CDR3 DNA: TGCGCCAGCAGCCAAGGAATGCTAGCGGGGGGCGCCTACGAGCAGTACTTC.

V gene TRBV4-3 combines with J gene TRBJ2-7; possible D gene TRBD2, 7 bases. The germline CDR1 and CDR2 sequences are LGHNA and YSLEER. V shed 1 base and J shed 3 bases, with 13 bases lying between them. The CDR3 is 15 residues long. In DNA, the CDR3 is TGCGCCAGCAGCCAAGCAGGGGAGGGAGTCTACGAGCAGTACTTC. This encodes CASSQAGEGVYEQYF.

This clonotype was found many times. V and J are TRBV10-3 and TRBJ2-1; 8 bases line up with TRBD2. V lost 4 bases to trimming and J lost 8 bases; unmatched junction nucleotides: 7. Germline V CDR1 and CDR2: ENHRY, SYGVKD. The CDR3 runs 14 residues. CDR3 DNA sequence: TGTGCCATCAGTGCCGGGGGGGGCATAGATGAGCAGTTCTTC. Translating it yields CAISAGGGIDEQFF.

This chain links TRBV6-2 or TRBV6-3 with TRBJ1-5, with a weak D call TRBD1 (6 bases). The V end was cut by 3 bases, the J end by 3 bases, with 21 bases between. Germline lookup yields CDR1 MNHEY and CDR2 SVGEGT. This CDR3 has 18 amino acids. The DNA for the CDR3 is TGTGCCAGCAGTTATACCTCCCGACTCCGGGGGGCCAATCAGCCCCAGCATTTT. Translated: CASSYTSRLRGANQPQHF.

This clonotype showed up just a few times. The rearrangement links TRBV19 to TRBJ1-2, with D unresolved. Germline V lookup: CDR1 LNHDA, CDR2 SQIVND (reference sequence). The CDR3 spans 14 residues. V lost 4 bases, J lost 1 base, and 10 bases lay in between. Here the CDR3 DNA reads TGTGCCAGTAGTACCCGGACTGTTAACTATGGCTACACCTTC. This codes for CASSTRTVNYGYTF.

This clonotype was seen a few times. The CDR3 nucleotides read TGTGCCAGCAGTTACCGGGACAGCAAGAATGAAAAACTGTTTTTT. Its protein is CASSYRDSKNEKLFF. This chain uses TRBV6-6 with TRBJ1-4; 7 bases align to TRBD1. The V gene's germline CDR1 is MNHNY and CDR2 SVGAGI (reference sequence). This CDR3 comprises 15 residues. J was trimmed by 5 bases and V by 2 bases; bases with no gene match: 5.

This clonotype has more than one count but fewer than ten. CDR3 loop: CASSPLDRTEQYF. The CDR3 DNA sequence: TGTGCCAGCAGTCCCCTCGACAGAACCGAGCAGTACTTC. V is TRBV7-9 and J is TRBJ2-7; D perhaps matches TRBD1 (5 bases). This CDR3 has 13 residues. The germline CDR1 and CDR2 sequences are SEHNR and FQNEAQ (reference sequence). Between the trimmed V and J ends, which lost 6 bases and 6 bases, there was a span of 15 bases.

This clonotype came up a few times. V is TRBV12-3 or TRBV12-4 and J is TRBJ1-6, with D uncertain. V was shortened by 5 bases and J by 7 bases, with 15 bases between the two germline ends. The CDR3 runs to 15 residues. CDR3 bases: TGTGCCAGCAGTCCCCCCCCAGTGGGGAATTCACCCCTCCACTTT. Its protein is CASSPPPVGNSPLHF.

This clonotype has ten or more counts. The gene calls are TRBV18 and TRBJ1-4; no reliable D call. Per the germline V gene, CDR1 is KGHSH and CDR2 is LQKENI. The V and J ends lost 2 bases and 8 bases respectively, with 6 bases between them. The CDR3 covers 12 residues. The CDR3 loop reads CASSPNREKLFF. The CDR3 DNA sequence: TGTGCCAGCTCACCAAACCGAGAAAAACTGTTTTTT.

The chain joins TRBV5-6 to TRBJ2-5; TRBD2 agrees at 7 bases. The germline gives CDR1 SGHDT, CDR2 YYEEEE. The J segment lost 5 bases and the V segment lost 2 bases, leaving 6 bases of the junction unmatched. The CDR3 runs 14 residues. CDR3 in amino acids: CASSLRWGGETQYF. The CDR3 nucleotides read TGTGCCAGCAGCTTACGTTGGGGAGGGGAGACCCAGTACTTC.

This clonotype has more than one count but fewer than ten. One end of the junction fails to match germline, which may point to a read error. The gene calls are TRBV7-2 and TRBJ2-3, with TRBD1 matching 8 bases. CDR1 and CDR2 from the germline V gene are SGHTA and FQGNSA. The length of the CDR3 is 16 residues. DNA of the CDR3: TGTGCCAGCAGCACATCCGGGACAGGTAGCACGGATACGCAGTATTTT. Amino acid sequence: CASSTSGTGSTDTQYF.

This chain uses TRBV25-1 with TRBJ1-2; tentative D call: TRBD1 (6 bases). Germline lookup yields CDR1 MGHDK and CDR2 SYGVNS. This CDR3 region has 15 residues. Trimming stripped 3 bases from V and 2 bases from J, with 13 bases between. The CDR3 coding sequence is TGTGCCAGCAGTGAGCCAGGGGCCTTAAACTATGGCTACACCTTC. It codes for CASSEPGALNYGYTF.

There are a few counts of this clonotype. The chain has TRBV29-1 and TRBJ1-5, with a weak D call TRBD1 (6 bases). Germline CDR1 and CDR2: SQVTM and ANQGSEA. V lost 6 bases and J 3 bases, leaving 9 bases between the germline ends. CDR3 size: 12 residues. CDR3 sequence reads: CSVGQHNQPQHF. The CDR3 DNA reads as TGCAGCGTAGGACAGCACAATCAGCCCCAGCATTTT.

This clonotype showed up many times. This chain's CDR3 is CASSTQDRINEKLFF. The CDR3 DNA reads TGCGCCAGCAGCACCCAGGACAGAATAAATGAAAAACTGTTTTTT. The rearrangement links TRBV4-1 to TRBJ1-4; TRBD1 might be the D (6 bases). The CDR3 extends over 15 amino acids. Trimming cost V 5 bases and J 5 bases, with 15 bases left between them. Germline V lookup: CDR1 MGHRA, CDR2 YSYEKL.

V usage is TRBV7-9 and J usage is TRBJ1-6; tentative D call: TRBD1 (5 bases). Trimming took off 5 bases at V and 7 bases at J, with 12 bases between the two ends. This CDR3 contains 14 residues. Germline loops: CDR1 SEHNR, CDR2 FQNEAQ (reference sequence). The CDR3 spells CASSREQANSPLHF. For the CDR3, the DNA is TGTGCCAGCAGCAGAGAACAGGCCAATTCACCCCTCCACTTT.

This clonotype was picked up many times. The chain links TRBV6-5 to TRBJ2-6; D may match TRBD1 or TRBD2 (5 bases each). This CDR3 contains 13 residues. Trimming cost V 6 bases and J 4 bases, with 7 bases left between them. The germline V gene has CDR1 MNHEY and CDR2 SVGAGI. In DNA form, the CDR3 reads TGTGCCAGCAGGTGGGACGGGGCCAACGTCCTGACTTTC. Its protein is CASRWDGANVLTF.

The chain recombines TRBV4-3 with TRBJ2-2; 7 bases align to TRBD1. This CDR3 comprises 16 residues. Germline V CDR1 and CDR2: LGHNA, YSLEER. With V trimmed by 5 bases and J by 2 bases, 8 bases remained unmatched. The CDR3 is CASSTGQLFNTGELFF. The DNA of the CDR3 is TGCGCCAGCAGCACGGGACAGCTCTTTAACACCGGGGAGCTGTTTTTT.

This clonotype showed up just a few times. The rearrangement uses TRBV25-1 and TRBJ2-3; a weak D match, TRBD2 (6 bases). V was trimmed by 1 base and J by 4 bases, leaving 12 bases between them. The CDR3 extends over 15 amino acids. Germline assignment: CDR1 MGHDK and CDR2 SYGVNS. This CDR3 reads CASSESWTISDTQYF. CDR3 nucleotides: TGTGCCAGCAGTGAATCTTGGACTATTTCAGATACGCAGTATTTT.

This clonotype came up many times. V usage is TRBV29-1 and J usage is TRBJ1-2; TRBD1 matches at 8 bases. The CDR3 totals 13 residues. The J segment lost 1 base and the V segment lost 4 bases, leaving 2 bases of the junction unmatched. Germline CDR1 reads SQVTM; CDR2 reads ANQGSEA. The CDR3 loop reads CSVGQGSNYGYTF. In nucleotides, the CDR3 is TGCAGCGTTGGACAGGGGAGTAACTATGGCTACACCTTC.

This clonotype was seen only a few times. This chain connects TRBV11-2 to TRBJ2-1, with 11 bases fitting TRBD2. Per the germline V gene, CDR1 is SGHAT and CDR2 is FQNNGV. This CDR3 is 15 amino acids long. V was clipped by 5 bases and J by 4 bases; unmatched bases: 4. The CDR3 coding sequence is TGTGCCAGCAGCCACCCTAGCGGGGGGTACAATGAGCAGTTCTTC. It specifies CASSHPSGGYNEQFF. The full variable domain, with the rest looked up from reference TRBV11-2 and TRBJ2-1, is EAGVAQSPRYKIIEKRQSVAFWCNPISGHATLYWYQQILGQGPKLLIQFQNNGVVDDSQLPKDRFSAERLKGVDSTLKIQPAKLEDSAVYLCASSHPSGGYNEQFFGPGTRLTVL.

V usage is TRBV29-1 and J usage is TRBJ1-5; perhaps TRBD1 as D (6 bases). This CDR3 region has 12 residues. Trimming shortened V by 6 bases and J by 5 bases, and 11 bases separated the two germline ends. Germline CDR1 reads SQVTM; CDR2 reads ANQGSEA. The CDR3 reads CSVGTRDQPQHF. CDR3 sequence (DNA): TGCAGCGTAGGGACAAGGGATCAGCCCCAGCATTTT.

This clonotype showed up just a few times. V usage is TRBV20-1 and J usage is TRBJ1-5; a weak D match, TRBD1 (5 bases). The V gene's germline CDR1 is DFQATT and CDR2 SNEGSKA (reference sequence). Trimming removed 5 bases at V and 5 bases at J, with 10 bases between. The CDR3 covers 12 residues. CDR3 in amino acids: CSAGRGDQPQHF. Written as DNA, the CDR3 is TGCAGTGCTGGTAGGGGCGATCAGCCCCAGCATTTT.

This clonotype was seen a handful of times. The chain has TRBV29-1 and TRBJ1-3; D ambiguous. Germline lookup yields CDR1 SQVTM and CDR2 ANQGSEA. The CDR3 consists of 13 residues. V shed 0 bases and J shed 3 bases, with 6 bases lying between them. This CDR3 is CSVEESGGNTIYF. CDR3 nucleotide sequence: TGCAGCGTTGAAGAGTCAGGTGGAAACACCATATATTTT.